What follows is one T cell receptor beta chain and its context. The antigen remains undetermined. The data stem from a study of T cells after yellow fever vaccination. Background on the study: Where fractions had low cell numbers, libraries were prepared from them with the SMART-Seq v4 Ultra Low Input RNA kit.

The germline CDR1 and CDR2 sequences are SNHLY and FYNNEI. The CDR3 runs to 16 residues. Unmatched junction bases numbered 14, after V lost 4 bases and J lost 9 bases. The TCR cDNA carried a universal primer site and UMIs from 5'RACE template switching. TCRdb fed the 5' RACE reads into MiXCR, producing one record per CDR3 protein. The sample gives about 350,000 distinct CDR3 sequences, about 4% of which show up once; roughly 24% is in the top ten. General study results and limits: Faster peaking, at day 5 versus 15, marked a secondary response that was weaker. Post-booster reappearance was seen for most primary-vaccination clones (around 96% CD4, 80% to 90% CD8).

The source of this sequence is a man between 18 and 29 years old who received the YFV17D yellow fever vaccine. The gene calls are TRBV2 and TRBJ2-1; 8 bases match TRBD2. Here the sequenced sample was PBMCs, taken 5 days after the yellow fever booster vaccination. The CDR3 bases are TGTGCCAGCAGTGGAGACGGGACTAGGGTGGTTGGTGAGCAGTTCTTC. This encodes CASSGDGTRVVGEQFF. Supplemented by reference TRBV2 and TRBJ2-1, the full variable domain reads EPEVTQTPSHQVTQMGQEVILRCVPISNHLYFYWYRQILGQKVEFLVSFYNNEISEKSEIFDDQFSVERPDGSNFTLKIRSTKLEDSAMYFCASSGDGTRVVGEQFFGPGTRLTVL.